This is a list of T cell receptor beta chains from one sample in a study of blood T cell repertoires in COVID-19. Produced via immunoSEQ multiplex PCR; TCRdb's table is partial and in-frame only. The profile shows 150,000 or so clones, 80% to 90% of them singletons. Sequencing was carried out using peripheral blood. The receptors here all came from an older woman with acute or convalescent COVID-19. The CDR3 runs from the conserved cysteine through the conserved F or W. D genes are given only for firm matches. Only some rows state a clone size, as once, few, many or a class for expanded clones.

d_call	v_call	clone_size	j_call	cdr3_aa	cdr3_nt
-	TRBV4-3	-	TRBJ1-2	CASSLGRQDLRGYTF	TGCGCCAGCAGCCTTGGAAGACAGGACCTCAGGGGCTACACCTTC
TRBD1	TRBV10-3	-	TRBJ1-6	CAISDGTGSNSPLHF	TGTGCCATCAGTGATGGGACAGGGAGTAATTCACCCCTCCACTTT
TRBD2	TRBV6-2/TRBV6-3	once	TRBJ2-1	CASSYSPGLAGAEQFF	TGTGCCAGCAGTTACTCCCCTGGACTAGCGGGAGCTGAGCAGTTCTTC
TRBD1	TRBV5-1	few	TRBJ1-2	CASSEAAGTGDANYGYTF	TGCGCCAGCAGCGAAGCGGCCGGGACAGGGGATGCTAACTATGGCTACACCTTC
TRBD1	TRBV5-1	-	TRBJ2-7	CASSIDRGKYEQYF	TGCGCCAGCAGCATTGACAGGGGGAAATACGAGCAGTACTTC
-	TRBV19	-	TRBJ1-5	CASSSRLNQPQHF	TGTGCCAGTAGTTCGCGATTAAATCAGCCCCAGCATTTT
-	TRBV5-8	-	TRBJ1-1	CASSLGPGSNTEAFF	TGTGCCAGCAGCTTGGGCCCAGGGTCGAACACTGAAGCTTTCTTT
TRBD1	TRBV4-3	-	TRBJ1-4	CASSQEPGQGFVNEKLFF	TGCGCCAGCAGCCAGGAGCCGGGACAGGGGTTTGTTAATGAAAAACTGTTTTTT
-	TRBV20-1	once	TRBJ1-4	CSASMGPNEKLFF	TGCAGTGCTAGTATGGGGCCTAATGAAAAACTGTTTTTT
TRBD1	TRBV28	-	TRBJ1-4	CASLDRATEKLFF	TGTGCCAGCTTAGACAGGGCGACTGAAAAACTGTTTTTT
TRBD2	TRBV27	-	TRBJ2-1	CASSMQTSGRAFYNEQFF	TGTGCCAGCAGTATGCAGACTAGCGGGAGGGCCTTCTACAATGAGCAGTTCTTC
-	TRBV9	few	TRBJ2-2	CASSTSARGNTGELFF	TGTGCCAGCAGCACTTCGGCCCGAGGGAACACCGGGGAGCTGTTTTTT
-	TRBV30	-	TRBJ2-1	CAWSILGPNEQFF	TGTGCCTGGAGCATACTAGGACCCAATGAGCAGTTCTTC
-	TRBV20-1	-	TRBJ1-4	CSASSGANEKLFF	TGCAGTGCTAGTTCGGGGGCTAATGAAAAACTGTTTTTT
TRBD1	TRBV18	-	TRBJ1-1	CASSKMTGDGTEAFF	TGTGCCAGCTCAAAAATGACAGGGGATGGGACTGAAGCTTTCTTT
-	TRBV29-1	-	TRBJ2-2	CSVGGMIAGELFF	TGCAGCGTTGGCGGAATGATCGCCGGGGAGCTGTTTTTT
-	TRBV16	-	TRBJ1-5	CASSLMRDQPQHF	TGTGCCAGCAGCCTCATGCGGGATCAGCCCCAGCATTTT
TRBD1	TRBV3-1/TRBV3-2	few	TRBJ1-1	CASSQDRRQGKAFF	TGTGCCAGCAGCCAAGACCGACGACAGGGTAAGGCTTTCTTT
TRBD1	TRBV19	-	TRBJ1-1	CASTLGDRVSTEAFF	TGTGCCAGTACTTTAGGGGACAGGGTGTCCACTGAAGCTTTCTTT
TRBD1	TRBV6-2/TRBV6-3	once	TRBJ2-1	CASSNDADRAVSNEQFF	TGTGCCAGCAGTAACGACGCGGACAGGGCTGTTAGTAATGAGCAGTTCTTC
TRBD1	TRBV19	-	TRBJ1-6	CASTEAATGRVGSPLHF	TGTGCCAGTACCGAAGCCGCGACAGGGAGAGTTGGTTCACCCCTCCACTTT
TRBD2	TRBV2	-	TRBJ2-7	CASSEGLAGIGYEQYF	TGTGCCAGCAGTGAAGGGCTAGCGGGAATCGGCTACGAGCAGTACTTC
TRBD2	TRBV10-1	-	TRBJ2-1	CASSVILAGGWNEQFF	TGCGCCAGCAGTGTAATACTAGCGGGAGGGTGGAATGAGCAGTTCTTC
-	TRBV14	-	TRBJ2-7	CASSLGGGSYEQYF	TGTGCCAGCAGCCTTGGTGGCGGCTCCTACGAGCAGTACTTC
TRBD1	TRBV11-2	-	TRBJ2-7	CASSLGYVRTGSHEQYF	TGTGCCAGCAGCTTGGGGTATGTACGGACAGGGAGCCACGAGCAGTACTTC
-	TRBV28	-	TRBJ1-6	CASTSAGTVNSPLHF	TGTGCCAGCACCTCAGCAGGGACTGTAAATTCACCCCTCCACTTT
-	TRBV6-2/TRBV6-3	-	TRBJ2-3	CASSYERGTSTDTQYF	TGTGCCAGCAGTTATGAAAGGGGTACTAGCACAGATACGCAGTATTTT
-	TRBV5-5	-	TRBJ2-1	CASRPLRGRGNEQFF	TGTGCCAGCAGACCCCTGAGAGGCCGCGGTAATGAGCAGTTCTTC
TRBD1	TRBV9	-	TRBJ2-2	CASSVEGAGGELFF	TGTGCCAGCAGCGTAGAGGGGGCTGGCGGGGAGCTGTTTTTT
-	TRBV10-3	-	TRBJ2-3	CAISESGGARRTDTQYF	TGTGCCATCAGTGAGTCTGGGGGGGCGCGTCGCACAGATACGCAGTATTTT
-	TRBV4-1	-	TRBJ1-1	CASSQDRVANTEAFF	TGCGCCAGCAGCCAAGATCGGGTGGCGAACACTGAAGCTTTCTTT
-	TRBV7-2	-	TRBJ2-1	CASSLVWSSYNEQFF	TGTGCCAGCAGCTTAGTCTGGAGCTCCTACAATGAGCAGTTCTTC
TRBD1	TRBV5-8	-	TRBJ1-3	CASSRQGYSGNTIYF	TGTGCCAGCAGCCGACAGGGCTACTCTGGAAACACCATATATTTT
TRBD1	TRBV18	once	TRBJ1-5	CASSPGTGYSNQPQHF	TGTGCCAGCTCACCGGGGACAGGGTATAGCAATCAGCCCCAGCATTTT
-	TRBV4-3	-	TRBJ2-3	CASSQVGASTDTQYF	TGCGCCAGCAGCCAAGTCGGAGCGTCCACAGATACGCAGTATTTT
-	TRBV30	-	TRBJ1-1	CAWSPGDSLGNRAFF	TGTGCCTGGAGTCCGGGAGACAGCTTGGGGAATCGGGCTTTCTTT
TRBD1	TRBV19	-	TRBJ1-6	CASSASGGNSPLHF	TGTGCCAGTAGTGCCTCAGGGGGGAATTCACCCCTCCACTTT
-	TRBV5-4	-	TRBJ1-1	CASSDPRGGTEAFF	TGTGCCAGCAGCGACCCGCGGGGCGGGACTGAAGCTTTCTTT
-	TRBV20-1	-	TRBJ2-7	CSASLSRTSYEQYF	TGCAGTGCTAGTTTGTCCAGGACTTCCTACGAGCAGTACTTC
-	TRBV7-2	few	TRBJ2-7	CASSLVEEQYF	TGTGCCAGCAGCTTAGTGGAGGAGCAGTACTTC
-	TRBV19	-	TRBJ1-2	CASSTGQKSGYTF	TGTGCCAGTAGTACAGGACAGAAGAGTGGCTACACCTTC
TRBD1	TRBV19	-	TRBJ1-5	CASTSGTGGFVQPQHF	TGTGCCAGTACGTCCGGGACAGGGGGTTTTGTTCAGCCCCAGCATTTT
-	TRBV5-5	-	TRBJ2-3	CASSLGLPSTDTQYF	TGTGCCAGCAGCTTGGGGCTCCCTAGCACAGATACGCAGTATTTT
TRBD2	TRBV4-2	-	TRBJ2-7	CASSQFSGAYYEQYF	TGTGCCAGCAGCCAGTTTAGCGGGGCCTACTACGAGCAGTACTTC